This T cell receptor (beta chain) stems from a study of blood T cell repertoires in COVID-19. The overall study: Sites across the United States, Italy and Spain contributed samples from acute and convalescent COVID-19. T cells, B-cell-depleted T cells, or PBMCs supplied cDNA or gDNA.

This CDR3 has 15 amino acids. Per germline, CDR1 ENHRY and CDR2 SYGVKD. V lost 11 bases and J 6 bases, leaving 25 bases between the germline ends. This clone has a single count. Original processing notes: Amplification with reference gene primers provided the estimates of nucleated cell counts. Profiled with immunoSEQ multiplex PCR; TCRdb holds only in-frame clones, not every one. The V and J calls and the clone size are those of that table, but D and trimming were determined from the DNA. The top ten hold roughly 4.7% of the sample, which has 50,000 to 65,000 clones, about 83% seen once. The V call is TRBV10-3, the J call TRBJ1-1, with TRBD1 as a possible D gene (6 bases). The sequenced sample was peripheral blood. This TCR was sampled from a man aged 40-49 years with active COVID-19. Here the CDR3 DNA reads TGTGCCTCCATCACCGAGAAGGGGGGGAGCGCTGAAGCTTTCTTT. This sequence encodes CASITEKGGSAEAFF.